The clone carrying this T cell receptor (beta chain) was detected only a few times. CDR1 SNHLY and CDR2 FYNNEI come from the germline V gene. The CDR3 length is 14 residues. J lost 6 bases, V lost 7 bases, and 6 bases had no gene match. TCRdb reanalysed the RT-PCR reads using MiXCR and keeps one entry per CDR3 protein. The sample has about 540,000 distinct CDR3 sequences; under 25% are singletons. These data originate in a study of response to subunit inactivated influenza vaccine. These data are also associated with another study on T cells expressing NK-cell markers. That publication notes: 5'RACE template switching with UMIs produced the TCR beta cDNA. Repertoire data for TCR beta were derived from sorted T cells (CD3+CD56+NKG2C+, CD3+CD56+NKG2C- and CD3+CD56-NKG2C+). CD8+ T cells in a handful of donors included dominant NKG2C+ clonotypes at about 1.0-8%.

The chain employs TRBV2 and TRBJ2-1; 10 bases map to TRBD1. The specimen was CD4+ T cells sorted from PBMCs, collected 11 to 12 days after vaccination. This sequence originates from a man aged 45-65 years who received an inactivated influenza vaccine. In nucleotides, the CDR3 is TGTGCCAGCATCAGACAGGGGGCTGGCAATGAGCAGTTCTTC. It yields the protein CASIRQGAGNEQFF.